This T cell receptor beta chain is drawn from a study of vaccination effects on CD4 cells after COVID-19. On the study more broadly: The post-vaccine samples were taken, at the median, 72 days after the second dose. Findings and limits, study-wide: Convalescent patients were scarce, and early post-infection timepoints were absent.

Under the ViraFEST assay, PBMC were stimulated with viral peptide pools so that antigen-specific CD4+ T cells expanded. Sequencing was performed afterwards. After around ten days in culture, the CD4+ T cells were isolated. Either the mRNA-1273 or the BNT162b2 vaccine was given to participants as two doses. This clone has only a few counts. Antigen: not known. TCRdb keeps only in-frame clones here, not all; method: immunoSEQ multiplex PCR. The table lists some 25,000 clones, around four fifths of them singletons, with less than 9% in the top ten. The length of the CDR3 is 13 residues. J gave up 4 bases and V 7 bases, and 6 bases lay outside the gene matches. CDR1 and CDR2 from the germline V gene are SQVTM and ANQGSEA.

The V and J genes are TRBV29-1 and TRBJ2-3, with 9 nucleotides matching TRBD2. The sample was CD4+ T cells from PBMCs cultured with SARS-CoV-2 spike peptides, taken after COVID-19 vaccination. This clonotype was obtained from a human donor who received a COVID-19 vaccine. CDR3 nucleotide sequence: TGCAGCGGATCCGGGACTAGCCCAGATACGCAGTATTTT. Translation: CSGSGTSPDTQYF.